This is a list of T cell receptor beta chains from one sample in a study of cytomegalovirus exposure and HLA in healthy donors. The repertoire was sequenced with immunoSEQ multiplex PCR; TCRdb's copy has only in-frame clones and lacks some. This sample carries about 160,000 clones, over 75% of them seen once, and the ten largest clones take about 1.5%. The material sequenced was PBMCs. These receptors were obtained from a woman aged 25 to 45 in good health and CMV-seronegative. Both conserved end residues are trimmed from each CDR3. The order of the fields is J gene, D gene, V gene, CDR3 protein. A D gene is named only where the DNA matches it firmly.

>TRBJ1-5|-|TRBV6-1
ASSEETGYGQPQH
>TRBJ1-3|-|TRBV25-1
ASSDRVNTIY
>TRBJ1-3|-|TRBV5-1
ASSSTGISGNTIY
>TRBJ1-1|-|TRBV30
AWSVWMGANTEAF
>TRBJ2-2|-|TRBV27
ASSFGRSTGELF
>TRBJ1-5|TRBD1|TRBV7-8
ASSLSGTGGFIQPQH
>TRBJ1-1|-|TRBV7-8
ASSSEWWTEAF
>TRBJ2-7|-|TRBV21-1
ASILSGGPLYEQY
>TRBJ2-3|-|TRBV29-1
SVVASTDTQY
>TRBJ1-2|-|TRBV2
ASRSTGSGYT
>-|-|TRBV5-4
ASSPWTAENSYEQY
>TRBJ1-5|-|TRBV30
AWSSTLSNQPQH
>TRBJ2-7|TRBD1|TRBV23-1
ASSQRIHRGRPYEQY
>TRBJ1-2|-|TRBV5-4
ASSLGAGVGHGYT
>TRBJ2-1|TRBD2|TRBV7-8
ASSSLGRAHNEQF
>TRBJ1-5|-|TRBV30
AWSVREAQPQH
>TRBJ1-1|TRBD1|TRBV7-9
ASSRGTGGAGTEAF
>TRBJ2-3|-|TRBV6-1
ASSEFRQTDTQY